Described below is a single TCR beta chain sequence and its context. Produced via immunoSEQ multiplex PCR; TCRdb's table is partial and in-frame only. The table records 20,000 or so clones, around 90% of them present only once. The data were obtained in a study of T cells in localized non-small cell lung cancer. The clonotype was recovered from a male donor aged 60 or over with stage I squamous cell lung carcinoma. This specimen consisted of peripheral blood, obtained before any cancer treatment.

The CDR3 here is CASSSSLDGPQHF. The CDR3 region has the DNA TGTGCCAGCTCTTCCTCCCTGGACGGGCCCCAGCATTTT. The chain carries TRBV18 and TRBJ1-5; D not resolved. Trimming removed 6 bases from V and 9 bases from J, with 15 bases in between. Germline V gives CDR1 KGHSH, CDR2 LQKENI. CDR3 length equals 13 residues. The whole variable domain, filled in from reference TRBV18 and TRBJ1-5, reads NAGVMQNPRHLVRRRGQEARLRCSPMKGHSHVYWYRQLPEEGLKFMVYLQKENIIDESGMPKERFSAEFPKEGPSILRIQQVVRGDSAAYFCASSSSLDGPQHFGDGTRLSIL.